This paragraph reports one T cell receptor beta chain. This specimen belongs to a study of spatial heterogeneity in lung cancer. Per the germline V gene, CDR1 is LGHNA and CDR2 is YSLEER. CDR3 length equals 13 residues. The trim removed 4 bases at V and 6 bases at J, leaving 3 bases unmatched. TCRdb fed the 5' RACE reads into MiXCR, producing one record per CDR3 protein. The sample consists of approximately 50,000 distinct CDR3 sequences, around 6.7% of them appearing once. Time point reported: blood at routine non-recurrence follow-up after resection. Material for sequencing was whole RNA from tumor, nontumor lung or frozen PBMC, left unsorted.

The input for sequencing was PBMCs, taken at follow-up. The receptor's source is a female donor with early-stage non-small cell lung cancer. The chain recombines TRBV4-3 with TRBJ2-1; 7 bases fit TRBD1. The CDR3 region is CASSPRQGNEQFF. DNA for the CDR3: TGCGCCAGCAGCCCGAGACAGGGCAATGAGCAGTTCTTC.